The rows below give T cell receptor beta chains drawn from one sample of a study of CD8 T cells in ankylosing spondylitis. TCRdb reanalysed the 5' RACE reads using MiXCR and keeps one entry per CDR3 protein. The sample lists 230,000 or so distinct CDR3 sequences, about 20% seen once, with roughly a third in the top ten. The sample consisted of blood, either unsorted or a sorted T cell fraction (not recorded which). Receptors were obtained from a male donor with ankylosing spondylitis or in good health (not recorded which). Each CDR3 is given with its conserved first and last residue. Fields, in order: V gene, clone size, J gene, D gene, CDR3 protein, CDR3 DNA. D genes are given only for firm matches. Some rows mark clone size as missing; the rest say once, few, many or name a class of expanded clone.

>TRBV5-1|few|TRBJ2-5|TRBD1
CASSFRDRAQETQYF
TGCGCCAGCAGCTTCCGGGACAGGGCACAAGAGACCCAGTACTTC
>TRBV7-9|.|TRBJ1-1|.
CASSLGGSTAGTEAFF
TGTGCCAGCAGCTTAGGGGGGTCGACTGCGGGCACTGAAGCTTTCTTT
>TRBV5-1|few|TRBJ2-7|TRBD2
CASSPTSVVHEQYF
TGCGCCAGCAGCCCCACTAGCGTCGTCCACGAGCAGTACTTC
>TRBV28|many|TRBJ2-5|TRBD2
CASSPRLAGETQYF
TGTGCCAGCAGTCCCCGACTAGCGGGAGAGACCCAGTACTTC
>TRBV7-6|few|TRBJ2-7|.
CASSNQNTMNSYEQYF
TGTGCCAGCAGCAACCAGAACACAATGAACTCCTACGAGCAGTACTTC
>TRBV29-1|few|TRBJ2-7|TRBD1
CSVPGQTTYEQYF
TGCAGCGTCCCGGGACAGACCACCTACGAGCAGTACTTC
>TRBV20-1|.|TRBJ1-5|TRBD1
CSALGGGPYSNQPQHF
TGCAGTGCTCTAGGGGGCGGCCCATATAGCAATCAGCCCCAGCATTTT
>TRBV6-1|.|TRBJ2-7|.
CATRQGRTYEQYF
TGTGCCACCCGGCAGGGGCGAACCTACGAGCAGTACTTC
>TRBV28|once|TRBJ2-5|.
CASSLGPLFADRRETQYF
TGTGCCAGCAGTTTAGGTCCCCTATTTGCTGACAGAAGAGAGACCCAGTACTTC
>TRBV7-9|few|TRBJ1-3|.
CASSLDLSGNTIYF
TGTGCCAGCAGCTTAGACCTTTCTGGAAACACCATATATTTT
>TRBV9|.|TRBJ2-3|.
CASSVAGVGDTQYF
TGTGCCAGCAGCGTAGCGGGAGTGGGAGATACGCAGTATTTT
>TRBV6-5|few|TRBJ2-1|TRBD2
CASSYFSGANNEQFF
TGTGCCAGCAGTTACTTCAGCGGGGCGAACAATGAGCAGTTCTTC
>TRBV11-3|.|TRBJ2-7|TRBD1
CASSRRTGENYEQYF
TGTGCCAGCAGCCGACGGACAGGGGAAAACTACGAGCAGTACTTC
>TRBV14|.|TRBJ2-1|.
CASSQGGHNEQFF
TGTGCCAGCAGCCAAGGGGGGCACAATGAGCAGTTCTTC
>TRBV12-3/TRBV12-4|many|TRBJ2-2|TRBD2
CASTNPGLATTGELFF
TGTGCCAGCACCAATCCGGGACTAGCGACCACCGGGGAGCTGTTTTTT
>TRBV20-1|.|TRBJ2-7|.
CSAPRQNTHEQYF
TGCAGTGCACCTCGACAGAATACCCACGAGCAGTACTTC
>TRBV2|few|TRBJ2-1|TRBD2
CASSQPLADPRLEQFF
TGTGCCAGCAGCCAACCCCTAGCGGACCCCCGTTTGGAGCAGTTCTTC
>TRBV28|many|TRBJ2-1|TRBD2
CASSGLAGWNEQFF
TGTGCCAGCAGTGGGCTAGCGGGATGGAATGAGCAGTTCTTC
>TRBV5-1|few|TRBJ2-5|TRBD1
CASSLEYRGQETQYF
TGCGCCAGCAGCTTGGAGTACAGGGGACAAGAGACCCAGTACTTC
>TRBV9|.|TRBJ2-3|.
CASSVAGGKDTQYF
TGTGCCAGCAGCGTAGCCGGGGGTAAAGATACGCAGTATTTT
>TRBV4-1|many|TRBJ2-5|TRBD2
CASSPGGAVVAGVETQYF
TGCGCCAGCAGCCCCGGTGGTGCAGTGGTAGCGGGAGTGGAGACCCAGTACTTC
>TRBV18|many|TRBJ2-1|TRBD2
CASSPLGTAAGGPIGNEQFF
TGTGCCAGCTCACCACTAGGGACGGCGGCGGGAGGGCCTATCGGCAATGAGCAGTTCTTC
>TRBV24-1|.|TRBJ1-1|.
CATSDRNTEAFF
TGTGCCACCAGTGATCGGAACACTGAAGCTTTCTTT
>TRBV19|.|TRBJ1-1|.
CASSITDGATEAFF
TGTGCCAGTAGTATAACCGATGGAGCCACTGAAGCTTTCTTT
>TRBV7-9|many|TRBJ1-1|TRBD1
CASGDLGQTNTEAFF
TGTGCCAGCGGAGACCTGGGACAGACGAACACTGAAGCTTTCTTT
>TRBV20-1|few|TRBJ1-6|.
CSAPDRYNSPLHF
TGCAGTGCTCCGGACAGATATAATTCACCCCTCCACTTT
>TRBV4-3|many|TRBJ2-1|TRBD2
CASSPQLAGEYNEQFF
TGCGCCAGCAGCCCGCAACTAGCGGGAGAGTACAATGAGCAGTTCTTC
>TRBV7-2|many|TRBJ1-5|TRBD1
CASSQDRETYSNQPQHF
TGTGCCAGCAGCCAGGACAGGGAGACCTATAGCAATCAGCCCCAGCATTTT
>TRBV20-1|.|TRBJ1-1|.
CSAKSDRNTEAFF
TGCAGTGCTAAATCCGACAGGAACACTGAAGCTTTCTTT
>TRBV5-6|many|TRBJ2-2|.
CASSFEYERGELFF
TGTGCCAGCAGCTTTGAGTACGAAAGGGGGGAGCTGTTTTTT
>TRBV12-3/TRBV12-4|.|TRBJ2-5|.
CASSLARVDTQYF
TGTGCCAGCAGCCTCGCCAGGGTGGATACCCAGTACTTC
>TRBV5-1|.|TRBJ2-3|TRBD1
CASSVTGGVFTTQYF
TGCGCCAGCAGCGTCACAGGGGGCGTTTTTACTACGCAGTATTTT
>TRBV20-1|.|TRBJ2-1|.
CSARPTEPLSYNEQFF
TGCAGTGCTAGACCGACCGAGCCCCTCTCCTACAATGAGCAGTTCTTC
>TRBV27|.|TRBJ2-1|TRBD2
CASSNGLAGAVGYNEQFF
TGTGCCAGCAGTAATGGACTAGCGGGTGCGGTAGGTTACAATGAGCAGTTCTTC
>TRBV7-9|few|TRBJ2-6|.
CASSSGAGANVLTF
TGTGCCAGCAGCTCAGGGGCTGGGGCCAACGTCCTGACTTTC
>TRBV5-1|few|TRBJ2-2|TRBD2
CASSTTSGNTGELFF
TGCGCCAGCAGCACGACTAGCGGGAACACCGGGGAGCTGTTTTTT
>TRBV4-3|many|TRBJ2-3|TRBD2
CASSQASGSGADTQYF
TGCGCCAGCAGCCAAGCGAGCGGGAGCGGGGCAGATACGCAGTATTTT
>TRBV4-1|.|TRBJ2-2|.
CASSQGGHGELFF
TGCGCCAGCAGCCAGGGTGGACACGGGGAGCTGTTTTTT
>TRBV12-3/TRBV12-4|few|TRBJ1-1|.
CASSLVMEGLDTEAFF
TGTGCCAGCAGTTTAGTGATGGAGGGCCTGGACACTGAAGCTTTCTTT
>TRBV28|few|TRBJ2-7|TRBD2
CASTLPAAGGSYEQYF
TGTGCCAGCACTCTCCCGGCCGCGGGGGGCTCCTACGAGCAGTACTTC
>TRBV2|.|TRBJ2-1|TRBD2
CASSEHPSGRDNEQFF
TGTGCCAGCAGTGAACACCCTAGCGGGAGGGACAATGAGCAGTTCTTC
>TRBV11-1|few|TRBJ2-3|TRBD2
CASSTGLAVLSTDAQYF
TGTGCCAGCAGCACGGGACTAGCGGTTCTAAGCACAGATGCGCAGTATTTT
>TRBV27|few|TRBJ2-2|TRBD1
CASSGTVLNTGELFF
TGTGCCAGCAGTGGGACAGTTCTTAACACCGGGGAGCTGTTTTTT
>TRBV7-9|.|TRBJ1-4|.
CASSLAPSATNEKLFF
TGTGCCAGCAGCTTAGCGCCCAGCGCAACTAATGAAAAACTGTTTTTT
>TRBV5-1|.|TRBJ2-7|TRBD1
CASSSPIGTGVPLGDEQYF
TGCGCCAGCAGCTCTCCTATCGGGACAGGGGTCCCCCTAGGTGACGAGCAGTACTTC
>TRBV10-3|.|TRBJ2-2|.
CAISRQETNTGELFF
TGTGCCATCAGTCGACAGGAGACGAACACCGGGGAGCTGTTTTTT
>TRBV12-3/TRBV12-4|few|TRBJ2-3|.
CASSIATGFTDTQYF
TGTGCCAGCAGTATAGCAACAGGGTTTACAGATACGCAGTATTTT
>TRBV29-1|.|TRBJ2-1|TRBD1
CSGQPGQSYNEQFF
TGCAGCGGTCAGCCGGGACAGAGTTACAATGAGCAGTTCTTC
>TRBV5-1|.|TRBJ1-1|.
CASSLGLEAFF
TGCGCCAGCAGCTTGGGGCTCGAAGCTTTCTTT
>TRBV18|.|TRBJ2-7|.
CASSPKDPGASEQYF
TGTGCCAGCTCACCTAAAGACCCGGGGGCGAGCGAGCAGTACTTC
>TRBV29-1|.|TRBJ2-2|.
CSVILSTGELFF
TGCAGCGTGATCCTTTCCACCGGGGAGCTGTTTTTT